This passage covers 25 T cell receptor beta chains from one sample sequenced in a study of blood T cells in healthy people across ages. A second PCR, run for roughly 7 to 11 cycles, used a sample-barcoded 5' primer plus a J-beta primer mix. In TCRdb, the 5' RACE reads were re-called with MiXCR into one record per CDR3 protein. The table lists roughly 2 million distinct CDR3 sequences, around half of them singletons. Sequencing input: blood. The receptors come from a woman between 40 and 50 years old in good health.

CDR3 DNA sequence: TGTGCCAGCAGCTTAATAGCGGGGGACTACAATGAGCAGTTCTTC. Translating gives CASSLIAGDYNEQFF. The chain employs TRBV7-3 and TRBJ2-1; 9 bases are shared with TRBD2. Germline CDR1 is SGHTA and CDR2 is FQGTGA. The CDR3 has 15 residues. The ends lost 1 base at V and 3 bases at J; junction bases unmatched: 1.

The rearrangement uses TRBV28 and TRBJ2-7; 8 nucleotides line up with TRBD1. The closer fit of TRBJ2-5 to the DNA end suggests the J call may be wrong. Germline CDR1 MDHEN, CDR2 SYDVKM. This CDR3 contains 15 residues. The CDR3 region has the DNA TGTGCCAGCAAAACCTCAGGGGGCTGGACAGAGACCCAGTACTTC. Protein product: CASKTSGGWTETQYF.

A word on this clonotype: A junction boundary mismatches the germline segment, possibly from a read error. CDR3 region: CASSQGGNNSPLHF. The CDR3 DNA follows: TGTGCCAGCAGTCAAGGGGGGAACAATTCACCCCTCCACTTT. The rearrangement joins TRBV4-3 to TRBJ1-6, with a possible D match to TRBD1 (6 bases). This CDR3 spans 14 amino acids. CDR1 and CDR2 from the germline V gene are LGHNA and YSLEER.

CDR3: CATSTSTDTQYF. The CDR3 region has the DNA TGTGCCACCAGCACCAGCACAGATACGCAGTATTTT. The rearrangement uses TRBV15 and TRBJ2-3, with D unresolved. Germline V CDR1 and CDR2: LNHNV, YYDKDF (reference sequence). Trimming left V 4 bases short and J 0 bases short, with 2 bases between. The CDR3 contains 12 residues.

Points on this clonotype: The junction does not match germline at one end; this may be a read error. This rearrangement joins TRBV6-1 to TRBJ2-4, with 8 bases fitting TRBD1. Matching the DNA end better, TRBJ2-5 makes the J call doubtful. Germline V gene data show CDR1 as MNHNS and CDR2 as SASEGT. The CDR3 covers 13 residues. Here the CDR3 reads CAISDRGMETQYF. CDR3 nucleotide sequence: TGTGCCATCAGTGACAGGGGTATGGAGACCCAGTACTTC.

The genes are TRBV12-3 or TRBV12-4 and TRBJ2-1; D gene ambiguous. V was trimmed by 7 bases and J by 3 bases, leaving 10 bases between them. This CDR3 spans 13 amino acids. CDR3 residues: CASNPNGYNEQFF. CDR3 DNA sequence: TGTGCCAGCAACCCCAACGGCTACAATGAGCAGTTCTTC.

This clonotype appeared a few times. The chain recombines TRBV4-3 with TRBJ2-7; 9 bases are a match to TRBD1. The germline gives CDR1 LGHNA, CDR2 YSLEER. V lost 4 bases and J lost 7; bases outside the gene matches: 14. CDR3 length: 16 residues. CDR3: CASSPKVGTGWWEQYF. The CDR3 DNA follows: TGCGCCAGCAGCCCAAAAGTAGGGACAGGGTGGTGGGAGCAGTACTTC.

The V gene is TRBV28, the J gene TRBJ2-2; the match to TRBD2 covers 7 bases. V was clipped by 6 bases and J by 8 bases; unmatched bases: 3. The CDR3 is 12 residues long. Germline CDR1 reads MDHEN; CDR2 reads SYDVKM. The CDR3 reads CASRRLAGELFF. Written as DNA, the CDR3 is TGTGCCAGCAGGCGACTAGCAGGGGAGCTGTTTTTT.

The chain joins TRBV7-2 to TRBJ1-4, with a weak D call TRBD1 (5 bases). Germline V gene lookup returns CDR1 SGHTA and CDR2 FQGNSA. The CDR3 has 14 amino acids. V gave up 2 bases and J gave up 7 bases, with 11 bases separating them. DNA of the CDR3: TGTGCCAGCAGCTTAAGCCCAGGGAGTGAAAAACTGTTTTTT. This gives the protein CASSLSPGSEKLFF.

CDR3 protein: CASSLIRVSSYNEQFF. DNA for the CDR3: TGTGCCAGCAGCTTAATCAGGGTGAGCTCCTACAATGAGCAGTTCTTC. The rearrangement links TRBV7-6 to TRBJ2-1, with D possibly being TRBD1 (5 bases). Trimming cost V 2 bases and J 0 bases, with 11 bases left between them. This CDR3 is 16 amino acids long. Germline loops: CDR1 SGHVS, CDR2 FNYEAQ.

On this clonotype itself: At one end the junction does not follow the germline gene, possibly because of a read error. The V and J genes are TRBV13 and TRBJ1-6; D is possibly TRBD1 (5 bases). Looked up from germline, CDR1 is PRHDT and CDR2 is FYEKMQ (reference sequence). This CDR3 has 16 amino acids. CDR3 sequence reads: CASSLGTGLKNSPLHF. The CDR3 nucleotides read TGTGCCAGCAGCCTAGGGACGGGACTTAAAAATTCACCCCTCCACTTT.

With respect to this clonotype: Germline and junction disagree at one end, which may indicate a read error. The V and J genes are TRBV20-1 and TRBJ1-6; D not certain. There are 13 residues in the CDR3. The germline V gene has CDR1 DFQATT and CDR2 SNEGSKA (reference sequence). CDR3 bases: TGCAGTGCTAGGGAGGTTACAAATTCACCCTTCCACTTT. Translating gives CSAREVTNSPFHF.

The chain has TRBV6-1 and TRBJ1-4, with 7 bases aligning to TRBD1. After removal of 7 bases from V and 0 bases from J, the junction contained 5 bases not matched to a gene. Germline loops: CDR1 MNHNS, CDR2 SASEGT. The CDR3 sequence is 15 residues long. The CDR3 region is CASIPGTATNEKLFF. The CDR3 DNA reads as TGTGCCAGCATTCCCGGGACAGCAACTAATGAAAAACTGTTTTTT.

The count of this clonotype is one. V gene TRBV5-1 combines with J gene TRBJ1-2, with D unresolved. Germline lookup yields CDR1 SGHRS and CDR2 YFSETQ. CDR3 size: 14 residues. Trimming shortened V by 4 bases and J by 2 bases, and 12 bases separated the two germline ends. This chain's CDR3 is CASSRENPNYGYTF. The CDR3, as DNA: TGCGCCAGCAGCAGGGAGAATCCCAACTATGGCTACACCTTC.

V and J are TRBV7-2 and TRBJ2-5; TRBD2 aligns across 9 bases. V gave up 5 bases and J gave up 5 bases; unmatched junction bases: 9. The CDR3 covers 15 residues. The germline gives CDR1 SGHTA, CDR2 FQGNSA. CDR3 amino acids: CASSHLGSGGETQYF. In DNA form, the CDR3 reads TGTGCCAGCAGCCACCTTGGTAGCGGGGGTGAGACCCAGTACTTC.

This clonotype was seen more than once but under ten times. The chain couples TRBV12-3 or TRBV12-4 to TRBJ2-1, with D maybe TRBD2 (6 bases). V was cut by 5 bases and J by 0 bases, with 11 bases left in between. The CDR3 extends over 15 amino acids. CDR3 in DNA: TGTGCCAGCAGTCCCGGGACTGTCTCCTACAATGAGCAGTTCTTC. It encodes CASSPGTVSYNEQFF.

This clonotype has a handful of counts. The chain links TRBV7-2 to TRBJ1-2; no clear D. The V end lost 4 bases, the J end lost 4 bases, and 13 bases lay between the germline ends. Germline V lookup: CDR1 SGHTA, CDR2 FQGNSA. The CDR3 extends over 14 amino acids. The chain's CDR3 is CASSSPGNPYGYTF. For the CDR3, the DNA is TGTGCCAGCAGCTCCCCGGGTAACCCCTATGGCTACACCTTC. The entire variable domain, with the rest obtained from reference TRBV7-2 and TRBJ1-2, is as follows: GAGVSQSPSNKVTEKGKDVELRCDPISGHTALYWYRQSLGQGLEFLIYFQGNSAPDKSGLPSDRFSAERTGGSVSTLTIQRTQQEDSAVYLCASSSPGNPYGYTFGSGTRLTVV.

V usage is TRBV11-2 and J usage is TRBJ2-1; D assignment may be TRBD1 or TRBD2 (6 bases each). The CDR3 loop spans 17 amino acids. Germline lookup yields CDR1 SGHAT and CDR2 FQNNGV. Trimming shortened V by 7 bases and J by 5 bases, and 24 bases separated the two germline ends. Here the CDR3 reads CASTLLGGFGNNNEQFF. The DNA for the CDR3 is TGTGCCAGCACCCTACTGGGGGGCTTCGGGAACAACAATGAGCAGTTCTTC.

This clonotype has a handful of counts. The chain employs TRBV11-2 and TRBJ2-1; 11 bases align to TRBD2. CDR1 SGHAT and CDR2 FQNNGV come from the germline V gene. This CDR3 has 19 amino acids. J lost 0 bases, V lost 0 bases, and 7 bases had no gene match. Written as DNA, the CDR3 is TGTGCCAGCAGCTTAGAGGCGGGACTAGCGGCAAGCTCCTACAATGAGCAGTTCTTC. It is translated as CASSLEAGLAASSYNEQFF.

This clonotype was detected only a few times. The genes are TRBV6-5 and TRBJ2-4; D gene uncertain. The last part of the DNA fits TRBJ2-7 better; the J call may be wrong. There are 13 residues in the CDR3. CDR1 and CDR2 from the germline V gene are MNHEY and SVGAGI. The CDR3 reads CASSLSRVHEQYF. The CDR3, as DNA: TGTGCCAGCAGTCTTTCAAGGGTCCACGAGCAGTACTTC.

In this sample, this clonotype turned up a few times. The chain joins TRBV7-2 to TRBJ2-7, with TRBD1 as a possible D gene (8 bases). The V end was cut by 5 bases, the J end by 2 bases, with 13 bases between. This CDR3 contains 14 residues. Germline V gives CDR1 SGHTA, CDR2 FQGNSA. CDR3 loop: CASSQQGGTYEQYF. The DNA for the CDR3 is TGTGCCAGCAGCCAACAGGGGGGGACCTACGAGCAGTACTTC.

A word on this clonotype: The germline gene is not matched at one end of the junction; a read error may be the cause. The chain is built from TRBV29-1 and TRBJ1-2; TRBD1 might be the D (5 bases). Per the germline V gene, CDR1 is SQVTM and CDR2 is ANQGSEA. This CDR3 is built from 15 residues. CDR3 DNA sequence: TGCGGCGTTGAAGACCGCCGGGGACCCCACTATGGCTACACCTTC. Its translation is CGVEDRRGPHYGYTF.

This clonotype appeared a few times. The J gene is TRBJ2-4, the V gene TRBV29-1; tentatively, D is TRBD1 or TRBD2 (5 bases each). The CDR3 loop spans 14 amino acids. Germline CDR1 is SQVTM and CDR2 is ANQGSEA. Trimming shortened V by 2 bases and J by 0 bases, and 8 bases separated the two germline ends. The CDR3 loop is CSVERGPAKNIQYF. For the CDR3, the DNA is TGCAGCGTTGAAAGGGGACCAGCCAAAAACATTCAGTACTTC.

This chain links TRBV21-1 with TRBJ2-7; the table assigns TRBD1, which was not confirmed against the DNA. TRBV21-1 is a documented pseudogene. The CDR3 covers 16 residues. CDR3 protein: CASSKARQGKTYEQYF. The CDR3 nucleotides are TGTGCCAGCAGCAAAGCGCGACAGGGAAAAACCTACGAGCAGTACTTC.

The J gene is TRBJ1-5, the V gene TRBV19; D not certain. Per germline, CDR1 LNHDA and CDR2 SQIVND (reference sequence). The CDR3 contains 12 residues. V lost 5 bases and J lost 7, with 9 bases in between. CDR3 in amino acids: CASSEEHQPQHF. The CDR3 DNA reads TGTGCCAGTAGTGAGGAACACCAGCCCCAGCATTTT.